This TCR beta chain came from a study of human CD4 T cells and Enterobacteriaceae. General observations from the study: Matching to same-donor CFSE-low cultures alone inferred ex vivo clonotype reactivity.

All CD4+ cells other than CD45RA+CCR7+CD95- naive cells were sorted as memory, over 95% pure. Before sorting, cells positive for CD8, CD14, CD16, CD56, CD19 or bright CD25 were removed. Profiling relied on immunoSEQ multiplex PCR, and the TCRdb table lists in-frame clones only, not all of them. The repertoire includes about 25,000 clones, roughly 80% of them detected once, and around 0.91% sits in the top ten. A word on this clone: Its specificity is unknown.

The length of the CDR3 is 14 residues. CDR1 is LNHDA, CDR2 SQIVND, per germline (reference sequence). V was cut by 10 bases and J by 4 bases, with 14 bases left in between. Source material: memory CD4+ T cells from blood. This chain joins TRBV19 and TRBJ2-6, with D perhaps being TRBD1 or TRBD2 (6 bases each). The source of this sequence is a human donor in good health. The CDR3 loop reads CATSRGLGANVLTF. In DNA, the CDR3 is TGTGCCACCTCCCGGGGGCTCGGGGCCAACGTCCTGACTTTC.